A single sample gave rise to the 19 T cell receptor beta chains below, sequenced in a study of blood T cells in healthy people across ages. For the second PCR, which ran for about 7 to 11 cycles, a sample-barcoded 5' primer and a J-beta primer mix were used. TCRdb ran MiXCR on the 5' RACE reads and lists one entry per CDR3 protein. The sample shows approximately 780,000 distinct CDR3 sequences, approximately 24% of them seen only once. In addition, the sample was reused for a study of T cells of mothers and their children.

The sequenced material came from blood. Receptor source: a boy between 5 and 17 years old in good health.

This clonotype was picked up a small number of times. V and J are TRBV28 and TRBJ2-5, with D perhaps TRBD2 (7 bases). The DNA end is a closer match to TRBJ2-7, so the J assignment may be wrong. The CDR3 covers 13 residues. CDR1 is MDHEN, CDR2 SYDVKM, per germline. CDR3 region: CASVRGATYEQYF. The DNA of the CDR3 is TGTGCCAGCGTCCGGGGGGCTACCTACGAGCAGTACTTC.

In its sample, this clonotype was seen a few times. The J gene is TRBJ2-5, the V gene TRBV6-6, with 7 bases lining up with TRBD2. Germline trimming cut 5 bases from V and 1 base from J; bases unmatched to any gene: 7. Germline V lookup: CDR1 MNHNY, CDR2 SVGAGI (reference sequence). The CDR3 spans 15 residues. The CDR3 DNA sequence: TGTGCCAGCAGTACCCCCGGCGGGGGCCAAGAGACCCAGTACTTC. Protein: CASSTPGGGQETQYF.

V and J are TRBV7-6 and TRBJ2-6, with D possibly being TRBD1 or TRBD2 (7 bases each). Germline CDR1 reads SGHVS; CDR2 reads FNYEAQ. Trimming left V 2 bases short and J 3 bases short, with 17 bases between. The CDR3 is made up of 18 amino acids. The CDR3 bases are TGTGCCAGCAGCTTAAGGGCAGGGGGGACTAATGGGGCCAACGTCCTGACTTTC. This encodes CASSLRAGGTNGANVLTF. Full variable domain (outside the CDR3, taken from reference TRBV7-6 and TRBJ2-6): GAGVSQSPRYKVTKRGQDVALRCDPISGHVSLYWYRQALGQGPEFLTYFNYEAQQDKSGLPNDRFSAERPEGSISTLTIQRTEQRDSAMYRCASSLRAGGTNGANVLTFGAGSRLTVL.

The CDR3, as DNA: TGTGCCAGCAGTGAATGGTCAGGGGGCAGCACAGATACGCAGTATTTT. Its translation: CASSEWSGGSTDTQYF. The chain has TRBV2 and TRBJ2-3, with 8 nucleotides matching TRBD1. Germline CDR1 is SNHLY and CDR2 is FYNNEI. The CDR3 covers 16 residues. Trimming took 2 bases from V and 0 from J; bases not matched to a gene: 4.

This clonotype was detected a few times. V and J are TRBV5-1 and TRBJ2-7, with 9 bases matching TRBD1. CDR3 size: 15 residues. The germline V gene encodes CDR1 SGHRS and CDR2 YFSETQ. V gave up 2 bases and J gave up 1 base; unmatched junction bases: 4. CDR3 DNA: TGCGCCAGCAGCTTCGGGACAGGGCCGTCCTACGAGCAGTACTTC. Translated: CASSFGTGPSYEQYF.

This clonotype showed up just a few times. The rearrangement joins TRBV2 to TRBJ2-4, with a weak D call TRBD1 (5 bases). The CDR3 covers 15 residues. Trimming shortened V by 7 bases and J by 7 bases, and 20 bases separated the two germline ends. Germline CDR1 SNHLY, CDR2 FYNNEI. The CDR3 region is CASKKGKGADNIQYF. Written as DNA, the CDR3 is TGTGCCAGCAAGAAGGGCAAAGGGGCGGACAACATTCAGTACTTC. Filled out from reference TRBV2 and TRBJ2-4, the complete variable domain reads EPEVTQTPSHQVTQMGQEVILRCVPISNHLYFYWYRQILGQKVEFLVSFYNNEISEKSEIFDDQFSVERPDGSNFTLKIRSTKLEDSAMYFCASKKGKGADNIQYFGAGTRLSVL.

This clonotype came up a few times. This chain links TRBV5-1 with TRBJ2-5; perhaps D is TRBD1 or TRBD2 (6 bases each). From germline, CDR1 is SGHRS and CDR2 YFSETQ. Deletions cut 6 bases from V and 5 bases from J, with 23 bases between. The CDR3 has 16 amino acids. CDR3 nucleotides: TGCGCCAGCACCAAACGCGGACAGCTCGGAGGGGAGACCCAGTACTTC. Protein sequence: CASTKRGQLGGETQYF.

V and J are TRBV6-1 and TRBJ1-1, with TRBD1 identical over 10 bases. The CDR3 has 15 amino acids. CDR1 and CDR2 from the germline V gene are MNHNS and SASEGT. Trimming removed 5 bases from V and 3 bases from J; junction bases left unmatched: 6. For the CDR3, the DNA is TGTGCCAGCAGTCGTGACAGGGGGCCCGACACTGAAGCTTTCTTT. It yields the protein CASSRDRGPDTEAFF.

This clonotype was detected only a few times. This sequence joins TRBV20-1 and TRBJ2-5; 9 nucleotides agree with TRBD2. The J call may be in error: the DNA end matches TRBJ2-7 better. The CDR3 spans 15 residues. Germline-derived CDR1 and CDR2 are DFQATT and SNEGSKA (reference sequence). This CDR3 reads CSASFPAGGSYEQYF. CDR3 DNA sequence: TGCAGTGCTTCCTTTCCAGCGGGGGGTTCCTACGAGCAGTACTTC.

V gene TRBV20-1 combines with J gene TRBJ2-5, with 8 bases fitting TRBD1. The DNA end lines up better with TRBJ2-7; the J call may be wrong. This CDR3 has 13 amino acids. The germline V gene has CDR1 DFQATT and CDR2 SNEGSKA (reference sequence). CDR3 DNA sequence: TGCAGTGCTAGGCCCGGACAGGGCTACGAGCAGTACTTC. Translating gives CSARPGQGYEQYF.

The V gene is TRBV3-1, the J gene TRBJ2-7; no definite D call. The germline V gene has CDR1 LGHDT and CDR2 YNNKEL (reference sequence). The CDR3 runs to 13 residues. V lost 4 bases and J 5 bases, leaving 12 bases between the germline ends. DNA for the CDR3: TGTGCCAGCAGCCTCAGCCTGAGCAACGAGCAGTACTTC. Protein sequence: CASSLSLSNEQYF.

This clonotype was seen a handful of times. The chain links TRBV18 to TRBJ1-3; TRBD1 matches 7 bases. The length of the CDR3 is 16 residues. The ends lost 6 bases at V and 2 bases at J; junction bases unmatched: 10. Germline lookup yields CDR1 KGHSH and CDR2 LQKENI. This CDR3 is CASSPNVDRAGNTIYF. Here the CDR3 DNA reads TGTGCCAGCTCCCCTAACGTCGACAGGGCTGGAAACACCATATATTTT.

The chain uses TRBV12-3 or TRBV12-4 and TRBJ2-1; D is unclear. The CDR3 contains 15 residues. The V and J ends lost 1 base and 4 bases respectively, with 11 bases between them. The chain's CDR3 is CASSLVEAAYNEQFF. In DNA form, the CDR3 reads TGTGCCAGCAGTTTAGTAGAGGCAGCATACAATGAGCAGTTCTTC.

The genes are TRBV24-1 and TRBJ2-1; 8 bases map to TRBD2. Losses at the gene ends were 1 base for V and 9 bases for J; bases not matched to a gene: 7. The CDR3 loop spans 15 amino acids. The V gene's germline CDR1 is KGHDR and CDR2 SFDVKD. The CDR3 reads CATSDFKAGALEQFF. CDR3 in DNA: TGTGCCACCAGTGATTTTAAAGCGGGGGCCCTTGAGCAGTTCTTC.

The rearrangement joins TRBV30 to TRBJ2-5; 11 bases agree with TRBD1. Per germline, CDR1 GTSNPN and CDR2 SVGIG (reference sequence). Trimming cost V 7 bases and J 3 bases; bases outside gene matches: 4. The CDR3 has 13 residues. The CDR3 DNA reads TGTGCCTTGGACAGGGGGCGCGAAGAGACCCAGTACTTC. Protein sequence: CALDRGREETQYF.

This clonotype was counted a few times. V gene TRBV10-3 combines with J gene TRBJ2-5; D is unresolved. Deletions cut 2 bases from V and 2 bases from J, with 12 bases between. The CDR3 length is 15 residues. Germline values: CDR1 ENHRY, CDR2 SYGVKD. The chain's CDR3 is CAISEPGRIQETQYF. The CDR3 bases are TGTGCCATCAGTGAGCCAGGACGGATTCAAGAGACCCAGTACTTC.

The J gene is TRBJ1-1, the V gene TRBV20-1; D is perhaps TRBD1 (5 bases). Deletions cut 6 bases from V and 8 bases from J, with 10 bases between. Germline V gene data show CDR1 as DFQATT and CDR2 as SNEGSKA (reference sequence). The CDR3 totals 10 residues. CDR3 DNA sequence: TGCAGTGCGAGGGACGGCGAAGCTTTCTTT. Translation: CSARDGEAFF.

The chain recombines TRBV5-1 with TRBJ2-7; 9 bases are shared with TRBD1. The junction had 11 bases not matched to a gene; V was cut back by 1 base and J by 6 bases. There are 16 residues in the CDR3. The germline V gene has CDR1 SGHRS and CDR2 YFSETQ. The CDR3 nucleotides read TGCGCCAGCAGCTTGTATCCCCGGGACAGGGCTTCCGAGCAGTACTTC. Protein product: CASSLYPRDRASEQYF. Drawing the rest from reference TRBV5-1 and TRBJ2-7, the complete variable domain is KAGVTQTPRYLIKTRGQQVTLSCSPISGHRSVSWYQQTPGQGLQFLFEYFSETQRNKGNFPGRFSGRQFSNSRSEMNVSTLELGDSALYLCASSLYPRDRASEQYFGPGTRLTVT.

This clonotype was counted a few times. The chain joins TRBV12-3 or TRBV12-4 to TRBJ2-3, with D possibly being TRBD2 (6 bases). There are 15 residues in the CDR3. V lost 4 bases, J lost 5 bases, and 16 bases lay in between. The CDR3 sequence: CASSSGDRDLDTQYF. The CDR3 DNA follows: TGTGCCAGCAGTTCGGGGGACCGGGACCTAGATACGCAGTATTTT.